The 3 T cell receptor beta chains below all came from one sample that was sequenced in a study of T-cell memory formation after mild COVID-19. TCRdb called the 5' RACE reads again in MiXCR, with one record for every CDR3 protein. The table shows around 190,000 distinct CDR3 sequences, with around 20% occurring only once. Material: PBMCs or a T cell subset sorted from them (not recorded which). These receptors were taken from a man aged 18-30 years who had mild COVID-19 (a few samples of this study predate the infection). Cell type and time point are not known.

This clonotype was seen many times. The chain has TRBV7-2 and TRBJ2-5, with 12 bases aligning to TRBD2. The V gene end was trimmed by 4 bases and the J gene end by 4 bases; junction bases not matched to a gene: 4. Germline CDR1 SGHTA, CDR2 FQGNSA. This CDR3 spans 15 amino acids. Here the CDR3 reads CASSSMGLAGETQYF. The CDR3 DNA follows: TGTGCCAGCAGCTCGATGGGACTAGCGGGAGAGACCCAGTACTTC.

The chain uses TRBV18 and TRBJ2-3; 8 bases map to TRBD2. J gave up 4 bases and V 4 bases, and 7 bases lay outside the gene matches. The CDR3 totals 15 residues. CDR1 and CDR2 (germline): KGHSH, LQKENI. CDR3 sequence: CASSLSTSAADTQYF. The CDR3 nucleotides are TGTGCCAGCTCACTTTCGACTAGCGCGGCAGATACGCAGTATTTT.

In its sample, this clonotype was seen a few times. The V and J genes are TRBV6-6 and TRBJ2-7, with TRBD2 matching 8 bases. V lost 2 bases to trimming and J lost 5 bases; unmatched junction nucleotides: 14. This CDR3 has 17 amino acids. The germline V gene encodes CDR1 MNHNY and CDR2 SVGAGI (reference sequence). The chain's CDR3 is CASSYHQRGPGGDEQYF. DNA for the CDR3: TGTGCCAGCAGTTACCACCAGCGGGGGCCCGGTGGTGACGAGCAGTACTTC.